The following is a TCR beta chain sequence with its context. Its antigen remains unknown. This entry comes from a study of PD-1 blockade in classical Hodgkin lymphoma. At the level of the study: Patients were dosed intravenously with nivolumab at 3 mg/kg every 2 weeks. Findings and limits, study-wide: Some patients started nivolumab under 1 year after ASCT, and they were excluded. Patients with a complete response exhibited baseline diversity comparable to newly diagnosed patients.

All trial patients relapsed after autologous stem cell transplantation. Responses achieved at best were complete response, partial response or progressive disease. The germline V gene has CDR1 LGHNT and CDR2 FRNRAP. V lost 2 bases and J lost 3, with 16 bases in between. The CDR3 is 17 amino acids. Profiling relied on immunoSEQ multiplex PCR, and the TCRdb table lists in-frame clones only, not all of them. The sample includes almost 100,000 clones, roughly 92% of them seen just once. This chain uses TRBV12-5 with TRBJ2-2; D is undetermined. The source was peripheral blood mononuclear cells (PBMCs), collected at baseline. The receptor's source is a human donor with classical Hodgkin lymphoma. CDR3 loop: CASGLTRAADDTGELFF. The CDR3 nucleotides are TGTGCTAGTGGTTTGACACGGGCGGCCGACGACACCGGGGAGCTGTTTTTT.